This T cell receptor beta chain is drawn from a study of cytomegalovirus exposure and HLA in healthy donors. Study at large: Researchers found that around 80% of 398 genotyped donors fell within the Caucasian-associated ancestry cluster. Overall study findings and caveats: Researchers reported from a later analysis that most CMV-associated TCR beta chains appeared HLA-restricted. A later look showed TCR association rates differing by HLA locus, highest for DRB1 and lowest for HLA-C. While the bulk of TCR sequences proved rare, some public TCRs turned up in many donors.

About this clone itself: Its target is unknown.

The PCR was carried out with 60 Vbeta primers and 13 Jbeta primers. Sequenced by immunoSEQ multiplex PCR; TCRdb stores in-frame clones only, minus some. Among tens of thousands of clones listed, around 73% were seen once. The CDR3 is made up of 12 amino acids. Germline CDR1 MNHNS, CDR2 SASEGT. The J segment lost 7 bases and the V segment lost 7 bases, leaving 6 bases of the junction unmatched. Material: PBMCs. This clonotype originated in a woman aged 40-49 years in good health and CMV-seronegative. This chain joins TRBV6-1 and TRBJ2-7, with TRBD2 matching 8 bases. CDR3 sequence reads: CASKLAAGEQYF. The CDR3 nucleotides are TGTGCCAGCAAACTAGCGGCTGGAGAGCAGTACTTC.